The rows below give T cell receptor beta chains drawn from one sample of a study of blood T cells in healthy people across ages. MiXCR, applied by TCRdb to the 5' RACE reads, yields one record per CDR3 protein. This table holds roughly 1,700,000 distinct CDR3 sequences, 28% found once. What was sequenced was blood. These receptors all stem from a woman in her 30s in good health. Both conserved end residues are part of each CDR3. A D gene is named only where the DNA matches it firmly. Clone size, where shown, is once, few, many, or a class for clones that have expanded.

cdr3_length	v_call	clone_size	j_call	d_call	cdr3_nt	cdr3_aa
11	TRBV29-1	many	TRBJ2-3	.	TGCAGCGTTGAAAAAGGGCTTACGCAGTATTTT	CSVEKGLTQYF
16	TRBV25-1	many	TRBJ1-2	.	TGTGCCAGCAGTGAAGTTAATCCGGGATCGAACTATGGCTACACCTTC	CASSEVNPGSNYGYTF
14	TRBV9	many	TRBJ2-1	.	TGTGCCAGCAGCCCAATCCAGCCCCGAAATGAGCAGTTCTTC	CASSPIQPRNEQFF
16	TRBV12-3/TRBV12-4	.	TRBJ2-2	TRBD1	TGTGCCAGCCCTCCCTCGGGACAGGCGAACACCGGGGAGCTGTTTTTT	CASPPSGQANTGELFF
15	TRBV6-6	.	TRBJ1-4	.	TGTGCCAGCAGTTGCTCGGGGGAGCCCAATGAAAAACTGTTTTTT	CASSCSGEPNEKLFF
16	TRBV4-2	.	TRBJ2-3	.	TGTGCCAGCAGGGAGGGAACTAGCTTGGTTGCAGATACGCAGTATTTT	CASREGTSLVADTQYF
15	TRBV7-2	many	TRBJ1-2	.	TGTGCCAGCAGCCCGCCGGGCCGAGAGCCGTATGGCTACACCTTC	CASSPPGREPYGYTF
11	TRBV27	.	TRBJ2-3	.	TGTGCCAACGGGGGAATAGATACGCAGTATTTT	CANGGIDTQYF
12	TRBV20-1	few	TRBJ2-1	.	TGCAGTGCTAGAGGAATATCGCATGAGCAGTTCTTC	CSARGISHEQFF
16	TRBV20-1	few	TRBJ2-3	TRBD2	TGCAGTGCTAGAGCGGCGGGGGGGCCCCACACAGATACGCAGTATTTT	CSARAAGGPHTDTQYF
15	TRBV27	.	TRBJ1-5	.	TGTGCCAGTTCACACGCCGGCCCTAACAATCAGCCCCAGCATTTT	CASSHAGPNNQPQHF
17	TRBV12-3/TRBV12-4	.	TRBJ2-1	TRBD2	TGTGCCAGCAGTGGGGGGGGACTAGCGGGATCTGAGAATGAGCAGTTCTTC	CASSGGGLAGSENEQFF
15	TRBV5-5	few	TRBJ2-7	TRBD2	TGTGCCAGCAGCCGACTTAGCGGGAGTGAATACGAGCAGTACTTC	CASSRLSGSEYEQYF
17	TRBV5-6	few	TRBJ2-1	.	TGTGCCAGCAGCTCCATCGGCGGGACAACCTCCTACAATGAGCAGTTCTTC	CASSSIGGTTSYNEQFF
14	TRBV27	many	TRBJ2-1	.	TGTGCCAGCAGTTTATCGAGGGGGGCGCAGGGGCAGTTCTTC	CASSLSRGAQGQFF
11	TRBV5-1	.	TRBJ2-1	.	TGCGCCAGCTGTCTAGGAAATGAGCAGTTCTTC	CASCLGNEQFF
16	TRBV6-5	.	TRBJ1-5	.	TGTGCCAGCAGACTGACCGGGACTTATAGCAATCAGCCCCAGCATTTT	CASRLTGTYSNQPQHF
14	TRBV5-1	few	TRBJ2-1	TRBD2	TGCGCCAGCAAGAGCGGGGAATCCTACAATGAGCAGTTCTTC	CASKSGESYNEQFF
16	TRBV5-1	few	TRBJ2-1	.	TGCGCCAGCAGCTTGGCTCCGGCAGACGGGTCCTACGAGCAGTTCTTC	CASSLAPADGSYEQFF
16	TRBV6-5	.	TRBJ1-6	TRBD1	TGTGCCAGCAGCCGGGGTCGCGGGACAGGGGATTCACCCCTCCACTTT	CASSRGRGTGDSPLHF
19	TRBV11-2	few	TRBJ1-2	TRBD1	TGTGCCAGCAGCCAAACGGTCGGGACAGGGGCTCTTTCTAACTATGGCTACACCTTC	CASSQTVGTGALSNYGYTF
16	TRBV2	few	TRBJ1-5	.	TGTGCCAGCAGTGAAAAACGGAAGCATACCAATCAGCCCCAGCATTTT	CASSEKRKHTNQPQHF
13	TRBV4-2	few	TRBJ2-1	.	TGTGCCAGCAGCCAAGCGGAGGCCTATGAGCAGTTCTTC	CASSQAEAYEQFF
12	TRBV30	many	TRBJ1-2	.	TGTGCCTGGAGTAAGGGGAACTATGGCTACACCTTC	CAWSKGNYGYTF
13	TRBV9	few	TRBJ2-7	.	TGTGCCAGCAGCGCCGAACCAGCTTACGAGCAGTACTTC	CASSAEPAYEQYF
12	TRBV5-1	few	TRBJ2-1	.	TGCGCCAGCAGCCGACCTGGGACCGCGCAGTTCTTC	CASSRPGTAQFF
16	TRBV27	many	TRBJ2-1	TRBD2	TGTGCCAGCAGTTTAAACGGACTAGCGGGAGACAATGAGCAGTTCTTC	CASSLNGLAGDNEQFF
15	TRBV10-3	many	TRBJ2-3	.	TGTGCCATCAGTGGCCTAGGCCCTCAGGCAGATACGCAGTATTTT	CAISGLGPQADTQYF
16	TRBV7-2	many	TRBJ2-5	TRBD2	TGTGCCAGCAGCTTAGTGGGAGGGCTGTACCAAGAGACCCAGTACTTC	CASSLVGGLYQETQYF
14	TRBV7-2	.	TRBJ2-7	.	TGTGCCAGCAGCGCCAATCTCGGACGGGATGAGCAGTACTTC	CASSANLGRDEQYF
13	TRBV6-5	.	TRBJ1-1	.	TGTGCCAGCAGTCCCTTCTTAGGGGGTAAAGCTTTCTTT	CASSPFLGGKAFF
14	TRBV6-5	.	TRBJ1-1	.	TGTGCCAGCAGTTACTCCGGTTTGAACACTGAAGCTTTCTTT	CASSYSGLNTEAFF
12	TRBV20-1	.	TRBJ2-1	.	TGCAGTGCTAGAGATCCGCCTTGGGCGCAGTTCTTC	CSARDPPWAQFF
16	TRBV12-3/TRBV12-4	.	TRBJ1-2	TRBD1	TGTACCAGCAGTTTGCATACCGGGACAGGGACGTATGGCTACACCTTC	CTSSLHTGTGTYGYTF
16	TRBV6-2/TRBV6-3	once	TRBJ2-4	.	TGTGCCGGCAGTTACTCCTGGCAGGGGGCCAAAAACATTCAGTACTTC	CAGSYSWQGAKNIQYF
18	TRBV4-1	.	TRBJ1-1	TRBD1	TGCGCCAGCAGCCAAGATCGAGGGACAGGACCGACGAACACTGAAGCTTTCTTT	CASSQDRGTGPTNTEAFF
15	TRBV24-1	few	TRBJ2-5	TRBD1	TGTGCCACCAGTGAAGGGACAGGGGGATCGTACAAGCAGTACTTC	CATSEGTGGSYKQYF
17	TRBV5-1	many	TRBJ2-1	TRBD2	TGCGCCAGCAGCTTGGGGCAGGGACTAGCAAGTTTCTATGAGCAGTTCTTC	CASSLGQGLASFYEQFF
17	TRBV5-1	many	TRBJ2-1	.	TGCGCCAGCAGCTTGATTGGGGGTTCAAGCTCCTACAATGAGCAGTTCTTC	CASSLIGGSSSYNEQFF
15	TRBV29-1	few	TRBJ2-7	.	TGCAGCGTTGAAGATCCTGCGATCAACCCCTGGGAGCAGTACTTC	CSVEDPAINPWEQYF
12	TRBV28	few	TRBJ2-1	.	TGTGCCAGCTGGGGATCCTACAATGAGCAGTTCTTC	CASWGSYNEQFF
10	TRBV10-1	many	TRBJ1-5	.	TGCGCCAGCACTGGTCAGCCCCAGCATTTT	CASTGQPQHF